A selection of T cell receptor beta chains follows, all from one sample in a study of blood T cell repertoires in COVID-19. TCRdb's copy holds only in-frame clones and misses some; the assay was immunoSEQ multiplex PCR. The sample gives approximately 240,000 clones, about four fifths of which show up once; around 4% is in the top ten. The sequencing sample was made of peripheral blood. Receptors were obtained from a man between 50 and 59 years old with acute or convalescent COVID-19. The CDR3 runs from the conserved cysteine through the conserved F or W. D genes are given only for firm matches. Where a row states a size, it is once, few, many or the class of an expanded clone; other rows omit it.

d_gene	v_gene	abundance	len	j_gene	CDR3nt	CDR3aa
TRBD2	TRBV19	-	15	TRBJ2-2	TGTGCCAGTAGCTCTAGCGGGAGCACCACCGGGGAGCTGTTTTTT	CASSSSGSTTGELFF
TRBD2	TRBV3-1/TRBV3-2	-	17	TRBJ2-6	TGTGCCAGCAGCCTTAGCGGGGGAAGCTCTGGGGCCAACGTCCTGACTTTC	CASSLSGGSSGANVLTF
TRBD1	TRBV18	-	14	TRBJ2-5	TGTGCCAGCTCACCAGGGACGACAGGGGAGACCCAGTACTTC	CASSPGTTGETQYF
TRBD2	TRBV4-1	-	14	TRBJ2-3	TGCGCCAGCAGCCAAGACTGGGACGGGGGGACGCAGTATTTT	CASSQDWDGGTQYF
TRBD1	TRBV29-1	-	13	TRBJ2-7	TGCAGCGTCCAACCGGGGACAGCCTACGAGCAGTACTTC	CSVQPGTAYEQYF
-	TRBV23-1	once	16	TRBJ1-1	TGCGCCAGCAGGGAACAGGGACCCGAACCCATCACTGAAGCTTTCTTT	CASREQGPEPITEAFF
-	TRBV6-5	-	16	TRBJ1-3	TGTGCCAGCAGTTACTCCGACGGAGGCTCTGGAAACACCATATATTTT	CASSYSDGGSGNTIYF
-	TRBV9	-	16	TRBJ2-3	TGTGCCAGCAGCGCGAGATTACGGGGGTCCGGGGATACGCAGTATTTT	CASSARLRGSGDTQYF
-	TRBV6-1	-	13	TRBJ1-6	TGTGCCAGCAGTTCGACGGGAGGGTCACCCCTCCACTTT	CASSSTGGSPLHF
-	TRBV10-1	few	14	TRBJ1-1	TGCGCCAGCAGTTCCCAGGGTCCGAACACTGAAGCTTTCTTT	CASSSQGPNTEAFF
-	TRBV27	-	13	TRBJ1-4	TGTGCCAGCAGTTTACAGGGGTTCGAAAAACTGTTTTTT	CASSLQGFEKLFF
-	TRBV4-1	-	15	TRBJ1-1	TGCGCCAGCAGCCAAGTCGAGGTTATGAACACTGAAGCTTTCTTT	CASSQVEVMNTEAFF
TRBD2	TRBV3-1/TRBV3-2	-	17	TRBJ2-4	TGTGCCAGCAGCCTCACATTAGCGGGAGGACCCAAAAACATTCAGTACTTC	CASSLTLAGGPKNIQYF
-	TRBV20-1	-	11	TRBJ2-7	TGCAGTGTGCTAGTCGGGTACGAGCAGTACTTC	CSVLVGYEQYF
TRBD1	TRBV4-2	-	15	TRBJ1-1	TGTGCCAGCGTCCGGGACAGATCCTTGAACACTGAAGCTTTCTTT	CASVRDRSLNTEAFF
TRBD2	TRBV7-8	-	18	TRBJ2-5	TGTGCCAGCAGCTTAGCGCTGGGAGCGGGGGGTTTACGAGAGACCCAGTACTTC	CASSLALGAGGLRETQYF
TRBD1	TRBV29-1	-	12	TRBJ1-2	TGCAGCGCGGGGGGACAGTATAATGGCTACACCTTC	CSAGGQYNGYTF
-	TRBV9	-	16	TRBJ2-2	TGTGCCAGCAGCGTCAACTCCGGGACAAAAACCGGGGAGCTGTTTTTT	CASSVNSGTKTGELFF
-	TRBV14	-	15	TRBJ2-3	TGTGCCAGCAGCCCCCTGGACAACGCTAAGGATACGCAGTATTTT	CASSPLDNAKDTQYF
-	TRBV5-8	-	13	TRBJ1-6	TGTGCCAGCAGGGACAGTTATAATTCACCCCTCCACTTT	CASRDSYNSPLHF
-	TRBV10-2	-	14	TRBJ2-1	TGCGCCAGCAGTGGGAGTCGAGGGAGGAATGAGCAGTTCTTC	CASSGSRGRNEQFF
TRBD1	TRBV19	few	18	TRBJ2-7	TGTGCCAGTACCCCCTGGGGGAAGTTGGGACAGGGGGGTAACGAGCAGTACTTC	CASTPWGKLGQGGNEQYF
-	TRBV3-1/TRBV3-2	-	13	TRBJ2-7	TGTGCCAGCAGCCAAGGGAATGACAGAGAGCAGTACTTC	CASSQGNDREQYF